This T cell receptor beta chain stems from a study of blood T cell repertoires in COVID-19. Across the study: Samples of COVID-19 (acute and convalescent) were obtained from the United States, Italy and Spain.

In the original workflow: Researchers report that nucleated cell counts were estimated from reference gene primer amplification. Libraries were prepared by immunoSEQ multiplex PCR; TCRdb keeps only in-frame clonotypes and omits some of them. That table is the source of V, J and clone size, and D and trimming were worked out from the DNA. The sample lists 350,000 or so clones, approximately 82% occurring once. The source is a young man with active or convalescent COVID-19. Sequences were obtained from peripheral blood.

The CDR3 loop reads CASSQGGGRGADTQYF. In DNA, the CDR3 is TGTGCCAGCAGCCAAGGAGGCGGGAGAGGGGCAGATACGCAGTATTTT. V and J are TRBV3-1 (or the pseudogene TRBV3-2) and TRBJ2-3; 7 bases line up with TRBD2. Germline V gene data show CDR1 as LGHDT and CDR2 as YNNKEL (reference sequence). CDR3 length: 16 amino acids. The V and J ends lost 1 base and 4 bases, in that order; junction bases with no gene match: 8.